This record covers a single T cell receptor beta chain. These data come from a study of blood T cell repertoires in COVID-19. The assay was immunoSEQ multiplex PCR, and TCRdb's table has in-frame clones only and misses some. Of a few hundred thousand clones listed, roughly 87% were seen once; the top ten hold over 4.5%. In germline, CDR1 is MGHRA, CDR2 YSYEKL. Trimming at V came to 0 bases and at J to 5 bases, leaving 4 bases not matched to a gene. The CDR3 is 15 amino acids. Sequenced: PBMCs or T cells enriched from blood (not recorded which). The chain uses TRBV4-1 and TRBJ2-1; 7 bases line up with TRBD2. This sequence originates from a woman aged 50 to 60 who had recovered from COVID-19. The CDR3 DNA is TGCGCCAGCAGCCAAGATTGGGGAGGGAACAATGAGCAGTTCTTC. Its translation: CASSQDWGGNNEQFF.